This T cell receptor beta chain came from a study of metastatic and nonmetastatic thyroid tumors. Across the whole study: Across peripheral blood and tumor or nodule tissue samples taken from malignant and benign thyroid patients, the repertoires were compared with one another.

Many counts were recorded for this clone. TCRdb reanalyzed the PCR reads with MiXCR. The sample has 55,000 to 75,000 clones; around 18% are singletons. Nobody among the patients had been given any treatment before thyroid surgery. This CDR3 has 12 amino acids. Trimming took 6 bases from V and 5 from J, leaving 10 bases between them. Looked up from germline, CDR1 is MDHEN and CDR2 is SYDVKM. This chain uses TRBV28 with TRBJ2-5; D possibly matches TRBD1 or TRBD2 (5 bases each). Sequencing was performed on blood. This receptor was identified in a female donor with papillary thyroid cancer or a benign thyroid nodule (not recorded which). Some clones in this sample may be carry-over from other donors' samples. CDR3 in DNA: TGTGCCAGCAGGTGGGGGACCGAGACCCAGTACTTC. This codes for CASRWGTETQYF.